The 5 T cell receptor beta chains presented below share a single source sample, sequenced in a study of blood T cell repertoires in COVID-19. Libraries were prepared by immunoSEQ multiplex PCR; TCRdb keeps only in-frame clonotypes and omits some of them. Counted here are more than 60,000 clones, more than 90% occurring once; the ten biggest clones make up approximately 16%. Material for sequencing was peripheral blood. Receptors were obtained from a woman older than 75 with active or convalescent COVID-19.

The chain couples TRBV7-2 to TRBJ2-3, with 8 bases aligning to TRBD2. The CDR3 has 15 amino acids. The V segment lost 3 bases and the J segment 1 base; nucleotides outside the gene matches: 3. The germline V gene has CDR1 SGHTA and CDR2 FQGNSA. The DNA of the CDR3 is TGTGCCAGCAGCTTCGGAGCGGGGGGCACAGATACGCAGTATTTT. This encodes CASSFGAGGTDTQYF. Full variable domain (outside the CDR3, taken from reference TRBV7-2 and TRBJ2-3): GAGVSQSPSNKVTEKGKDVELRCDPISGHTALYWYRQSLGQGLEFLIYFQGNSAPDKSGLPSDRFSAERTGGSVSTLTIQRTQQEDSAVYLCASSFGAGGTDTQYFGPGTRLTVL.

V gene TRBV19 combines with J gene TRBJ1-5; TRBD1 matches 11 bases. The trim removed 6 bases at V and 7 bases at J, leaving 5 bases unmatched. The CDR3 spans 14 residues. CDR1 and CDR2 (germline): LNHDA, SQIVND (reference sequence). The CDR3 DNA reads TGTGCCAGTAGCCTTGGGACAGGGGGACAGCCCCAGCATTTT. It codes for CASSLGTGGQPQHF.

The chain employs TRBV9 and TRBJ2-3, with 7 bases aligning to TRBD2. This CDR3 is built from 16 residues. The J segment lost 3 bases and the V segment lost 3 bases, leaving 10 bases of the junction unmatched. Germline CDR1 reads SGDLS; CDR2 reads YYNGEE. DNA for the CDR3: TGTGCCAGCAGCGCTCCCCAGCGGGGTAGTACAGATACGCAGTATTTT. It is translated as CASSAPQRGSTDTQYF.

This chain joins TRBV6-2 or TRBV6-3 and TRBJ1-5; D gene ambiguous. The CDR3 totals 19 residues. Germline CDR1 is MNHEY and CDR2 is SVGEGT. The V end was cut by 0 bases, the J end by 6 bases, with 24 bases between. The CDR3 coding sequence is TGTGCCAGCAGTTACTCGAGATGGTCCGGATTCACGGGTGTTCAGCCCCAGCATTTT. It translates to CASSYSRWSGFTGVQPQHF.

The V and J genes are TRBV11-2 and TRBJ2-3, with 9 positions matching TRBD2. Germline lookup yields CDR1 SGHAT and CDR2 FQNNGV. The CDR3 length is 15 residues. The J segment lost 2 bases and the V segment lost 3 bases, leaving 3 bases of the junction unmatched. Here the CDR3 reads CASSFAGGFTDTQYF. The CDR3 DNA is TGTGCCAGCAGCTTTGCGGGGGGGTTCACAGATACGCAGTATTTT. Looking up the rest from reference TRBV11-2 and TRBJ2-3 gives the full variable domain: EAGVAQSPRYKIIEKRQSVAFWCNPISGHATLYWYQQILGQGPKLLIQFQNNGVVDDSQLPKDRFSAERLKGVDSTLKIQPAKLEDSAVYLCASSFAGGFTDTQYFGPGTRLTVL.